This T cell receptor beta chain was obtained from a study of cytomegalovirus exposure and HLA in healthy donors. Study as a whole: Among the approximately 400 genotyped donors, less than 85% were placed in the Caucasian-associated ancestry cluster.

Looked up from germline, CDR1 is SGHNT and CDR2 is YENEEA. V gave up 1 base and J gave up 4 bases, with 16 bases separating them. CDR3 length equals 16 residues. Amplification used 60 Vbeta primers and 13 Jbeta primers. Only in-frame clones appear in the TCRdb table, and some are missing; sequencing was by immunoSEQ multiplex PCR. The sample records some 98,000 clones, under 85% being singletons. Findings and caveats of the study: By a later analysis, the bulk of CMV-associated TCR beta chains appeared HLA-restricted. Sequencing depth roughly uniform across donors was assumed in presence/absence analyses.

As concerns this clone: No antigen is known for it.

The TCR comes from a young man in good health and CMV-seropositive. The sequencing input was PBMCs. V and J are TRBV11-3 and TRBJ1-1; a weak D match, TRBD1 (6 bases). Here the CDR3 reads CASSLGPGRGATEAFF. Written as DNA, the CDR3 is TGTGCCAGCAGCTTAGGCCCCGGACGGGGGGCCACTGAAGCTTTCTTT.